One sample yielded the 17 T cell receptor beta chains listed below, sequenced in a study of CD8 T cells in Susac syndrome. With random hexamers, reverse transcription was performed on about 0.5 to 1 ug of RNA. TCRdb recomputed calls from the immunoSEQ multiplex PCR reads with MiXCR, one row per CDR3 protein. The sample has around 170,000 distinct CDR3 sequences, approximately 95% seen once; the top ten hold approximately 0.16%. Input material: CD8+ T cells from PBMCs. Receptor source: a human donor with Susac syndrome.

This chain joins TRBV21-1 and TRBJ2-7. TRBV21-1 is deemed a pseudogene. The CDR3 sequence is 16 residues long. The CDR3 coding sequence is TGTGCCAGCAGCAATCATACGTGCGCTAGCTCCTACGAGCAGTACTTC. Amino acids: CASSNHTCASSYEQYF.

This rearrangement joins TRBV25-1 to TRBJ1-2; 7 nucleotides agree with TRBD1. The CDR3 totals 15 residues. Trimming cost V 2 bases and J 4 bases; bases outside gene matches: 7. Germline V lookup: CDR1 MGHDK, CDR2 SYGVNS. The CDR3 is CASSEGDRPIYGYTF. The CDR3 DNA reads as TGTGCCAGCAGTGAAGGGGACAGACCCATCTATGGCTACACCTTC.

CDR3 in amino acids: CSVRGQETQYF. CDR3 in DNA: TGCAGTGTGCGGGGGCAAGAGACCCAGTACTTC. This chain connects TRBV20-1 to TRBJ2-5, with 7 bases that match TRBD2. The CDR3 contains 11 residues. Germline values: CDR1 DFQATT, CDR2 SNEGSKA (reference sequence). The ends lost 7 bases at V and 2 bases at J; junction bases unmatched: 1.

Here the CDR3 DNA reads TGTGCCATCAGGACAGGGAACACTGAAGCTTTCTTT. Residues: CAIRTGNTEAFF. This chain joins TRBV10-3 and TRBJ1-1; D is possibly TRBD1 (6 bases). Deletions cut 6 bases from V and 1 base from J, with 6 bases between. The CDR3 has 12 amino acids. Germline values: CDR1 ENHRY, CDR2 SYGVKD.

V and J are TRBV10-3 and TRBJ2-5; 14 nucleotides agree with TRBD2. The CDR3 covers 17 residues. Per the germline V gene, CDR1 is ENHRY and CDR2 is SYGVKD. V lost 3 bases and J lost 5; bases outside the gene matches: 8. The CDR3 DNA reads as TGTGCCATCAGTGAACTCGGGACTAGCGGGAGTACGGAGACCCAGTACTTC. It codes for CAISELGTSGSTETQYF.

CDR3 amino acids: CASSSTGIYATNYGYTF. The CDR3 DNA is TGTGCCAGCAGCTCGACAGGGATATATGCGACTAACTATGGCTACACCTTC. The chain joins TRBV7-9 to TRBJ1-2; 7 positions match TRBD1. Trimming at V came to 4 bases and at J to 0 bases, leaving 11 bases not matched to a gene. Per the germline V gene, CDR1 is SEHNR and CDR2 is FQNEAQ (reference sequence). This CDR3 spans 17 amino acids.

DNA of the CDR3: TGTGCCAGCAGCCAGAACAGGGGGCTTCACGAGCAGTACTTC. Protein sequence: CASSQNRGLHEQYF. The J gene is TRBJ2-7, the V gene TRBV13, with TRBD1 matching over 9 bases. V gave up 5 bases and J gave up 5 bases; unmatched junction bases: 7. CDR3 length: 14 residues. Germline CDR1 is PRHDT and CDR2 is FYEKMQ (reference sequence).

This sequence joins TRBV12-3 or TRBV12-4 and TRBJ2-1, with TRBD2 as a possible D gene (6 bases). V was clipped by 2 bases and J by 4 bases, with 9 bases between them. The CDR3 runs to 14 residues. The chain's CDR3 is CASSLISGYNEQFF. The CDR3 nucleotides read TGTGCCAGCAGTTTAATTAGCGGATACAATGAGCAGTTCTTC.

V is TRBV2 and J is TRBJ2-2; D is unresolved. Trimming shortened V by 6 bases and J by 5 bases, and 4 bases separated the two germline ends. Germline V gene data show CDR1 as SNHLY and CDR2 as FYNNEI. This CDR3 region has 11 residues. The CDR3 sequence: CASSETGELFF. The DNA for the CDR3 is TGTGCCAGCAGCGAAACCGGGGAGCTGTTTTTT.

The rearrangement uses TRBV12-3 or TRBV12-4 and TRBJ2-7; a possible D gene is TRBD1 (5 bases). Trimming cost V 2 bases and J 3 bases, with 8 bases left between them. The CDR3 is 13 residues long. In DNA, the CDR3 is TGTGCCAGCAGTTTAATTCAGGGCTACGAGCAGTACTTC. Amino acids: CASSLIQGYEQYF.

The V gene is TRBV30, the J gene TRBJ1-4; D ambiguous. Trimming removed 2 bases at V and 8 bases at J, with 9 bases between. CDR1 GTSNPN and CDR2 SVGIG come from the germline V gene (reference sequence). The CDR3 spans 12 residues. The CDR3 loop is CAWSLLREKLFF. The CDR3 DNA follows: TGTGCCTGGAGTCTCCTACGGGAAAAACTGTTTTTT.

This chain links TRBV9 with TRBJ1-5; weak D call: TRBD1 (6 bases). V lost 4 bases, J lost 9 bases, and 17 bases lay in between. Germline values: CDR1 SGDLS, CDR2 YYNGEE. CDR3 length equals 14 residues. CDR3 in DNA: TGTGCCAGCAGCTCAGGGGACGGAGATGGGCCCCAGCATTTT. The encoded protein is CASSSGDGDGPQHF.

The chain links TRBV19 to TRBJ1-5; D unresolved. The V end was cut by 7 bases, the J end by 3 bases, with 10 bases between. The CDR3 length is 13 residues. CDR1 and CDR2 (germline): LNHDA, SQIVND (reference sequence). CDR3 amino acids: CASTPGYNQPQHF. CDR3 DNA: TGTGCCAGTACCCCGGGCTACAATCAGCCCCAGCATTTT.

This chain connects TRBV19 to TRBJ1-5; the D is unclear. Germline values: CDR1 LNHDA, CDR2 SQIVND (reference sequence). The V gene lost 1 base and the J gene lost 6 bases, with 4 bases spanning the gap. The CDR3 length is 12 residues. As DNA, the CDR3 is TGTGCCAGTAGTATAGGGGTTCAGCCCCAGCATTTT. This codes for CASSIGVQPQHF.

The chain employs TRBV19 and TRBJ1-5; D call uncertain. Germline V gives CDR1 LNHDA, CDR2 SQIVND (reference sequence). V lost 1 base to trimming and J lost 3 bases, with 7 bases between them. This CDR3 spans 14 amino acids. CDR3 sequence (DNA): TGTGCCAGTAGTATAGTCACAGTCAATCAGCCCCAGCATTTT. It specifies CASSIVTVNQPQHF.

This clonotype was counted a single time. This chain uses TRBV18 with TRBJ1-5, with no clear D. The V gene's germline CDR1 is KGHSH and CDR2 LQKENI. Trimming shortened V by 6 bases and J by 4 bases, and 7 bases separated the two germline ends. This CDR3 has 12 amino acids. The CDR3 nucleotides read TGTGCCAGCTCGTCAGATAATCAGCCCCAGCATTTT. Protein product: CASSSDNQPQHF.

V gene TRBV7-9 combines with J gene TRBJ1-6; TRBD1 is a possible D gene (6 bases). This CDR3 region has 15 residues. Germline V gives CDR1 SEHNR, CDR2 FQNEAQ (reference sequence). Trimming removed 0 bases at V and 8 bases at J, with 11 bases between. The CDR3 coding sequence is TGTGCCAGCAGCTTAGCTCGAAGGACAGATTCACCCCTCCACTTT. Translation: CASSLARRTDSPLHF.